The text below deals with one T cell receptor (beta chain). The data were obtained in a study of blood T cell repertoires in COVID-19. About the research overall: Researchers got acute and convalescent COVID-19 samples from the United States, Italy and Spain. T cells, B-cell-depleted T cells, or PBMCs provided the cDNA or gDNA that served as material.

Original processing notes: Estimation of nucleated cell counts relied on the amplification of reference gene primers. Method: immunoSEQ multiplex PCR; TCRdb's copy keeps in-frame clones and lacks some. V and J calls and clone size are copied from that table; D and trimming were computed from the DNA. The repertoire includes some 96,000 clones, about 90% of them detected once, and about 7.4% sits in the top ten. Germline V lookup: CDR1 LNHDA, CDR2 SQIVND (reference sequence). Trimming removed 7 bases from V and 4 bases from J, with 17 bases in between. There are 15 residues in the CDR3. This receptor was taken from a man in his thirties or forties in a cohort sampled during active COVID-19. The chain carries TRBV19 and TRBJ1-5, with D unclear. The sequenced material came from peripheral blood. The CDR3 nucleotides are TGTGCCAGTAATAAAGGGAGGGTGAGAAATCAGCCCCAGCATTTT. It is translated as CASNKGRVRNQPQHF.